These T cell receptor beta chains were read from a single sample in a study. TCRdb ran MiXCR on the RT-PCR reads and lists one entry per CDR3 protein. Of hundreds of thousands of distinct CDR3 sequences in the sample, 14% were seen once. What was sequenced was memory CD4+ T cells from blood. The receptors derive from a female donor in good health, serving as a healthy control. CDR3s leave out the opening cysteine and the closing phenylalanine or tryptophan.

V	J	CDR3
TRBV7-8	TRBJ1-1	ASSLSEASVTEAF
TRBV7-7	TRBJ1-5	AVGGNQPQH
TRBV4-1	TRBJ2-3	ASSLKAPPALGTDTQY
TRBV28	TRBJ1-2	ASYLGPGGYT
TRBV20-1	TRBJ2-5	SAMPGVAMAQY
TRBV30	TRBJ2-4	AWSVQGYVNIQY
TRBV7-8	TRBJ2-1	ASSLRASGGQYNEQF
TRBV18	TRBJ1-2	ASSPITGSGYT
TRBV25-1	TRBJ2-3	ASRFGEGDTQY
TRBV7-2	TRBJ1-2	ASSLVGAGYT
TRBV30	TRBJ2-5	AWSIPRGGETQY
TRBV12-3/TRBV12-4	TRBJ2-7	ASSFPPSYEQY
TRBV27	TRBJ1-1	ASSLYYSMNTEAF
TRBV7-8	TRBJ2-5	ASSRRLAGEETQY
TRBV6-5	TRBJ2-1	ASYDRGGYNEQF
TRBV5-6	TRBJ1-1	ASSTLWTGGNTEAF
TRBV5-1	TRBJ2-3	ASSPHLGAALDTQY
TRBV9	TRBJ2-3	ASSATRLAGTQY
TRBV20-1	TRBJ1-1	SANMNTEAF
TRBV27	TRBJ1-2	ASSLRWDSYGYT
TRBV4-1	TRBJ2-7	ASSQQQGYEQY
TRBV12-3/TRBV12-4	TRBJ2-5	ASGLAGVRETQY
TRBV5-5	TRBJ1-4	ASSLSADVATNEKLF
TRBV12-3/TRBV12-4	TRBJ1-6	ASRVDPSPLH
TRBV20-1	TRBJ2-4	SAAHASEAKNIQY
TRBV6-2/TRBV6-3	TRBJ2-7	ASLSGDTYEQY
TRBV4-1	TRBJ2-1	ASSQDRRREQF
TRBV10-3	TRBJ1-2	AISLDRGGGYT
TRBV10-1	TRBJ1-1	ASSWGQGAEAF
TRBV7-2	TRBJ2-1	ASSVQNRRGSYNEQF
TRBV20-1	TRBJ2-5	SATAGQETQY
TRBV27	TRBJ1-2	ASSLSTGLYGYT
TRBV4-2	TRBJ1-2	ASSQEGGQNYGYT
TRBV12-3/TRBV12-4	TRBJ1-2	ASSRRPRGDYGYT
TRBV3-1	TRBJ2-1	ASSSSGTSGGSRQF
TRBV7-2	TRBJ2-3	ASNSGGVFDTQY
TRBV2	TRBJ2-3	ASMWGGTWGATDTQY
TRBV6-1	TRBJ1-2	ASSGDTHTGYT
TRBV7-6	TRBJ2-7	ASSLGSFGGEQY
TRBV7-2	TRBJ2-1	ASSPSSGSWNEQF
TRBV6-1	TRBJ2-7	ASRTTAGGEQY
TRBV3-1	TRBJ2-2	ASSQDGMAGPNTGELF
TRBV5-4	TRBJ1-6	ASSLGSGPRGAYNSPLH